The sample holds one count of the clone carrying this T cell receptor (beta chain). These data belong to a study of cytomegalovirus exposure and HLA in healthy donors. This CDR3 is 12 amino acids long. Germline assignment: CDR1 SQVTM and CDR2 ANQGSEA. Trimming removed 7 bases at V and 4 bases at J, with 13 bases between. The PCR ran on 60 Vbeta and 13 Jbeta primers. Per the original methods: Later, tens of millions of unique TCR beta chains were counted in an analysis, and roughly 10 million of them were shared. Some clones are missing from TCRdb's copy, which holds only in-frame ones; the method was immunoSEQ multiplex PCR. V and J calls and clone size are those listed in that table; D and trimming were worked out from the DNA. The sample has 120,000 or so clones, over 80% seen once.

This TCR was recovered from a young man in good health and CMV-seropositive. The sequenced sample was PBMCs. This sequence joins TRBV29-1 and TRBJ1-1; D might be TRBD1 (5 bases). In nucleotides, the CDR3 is TGCAGCGCTCTTGCGGGGGGCACTGAAGCTTTCTTT. This translates into CSALAGGTEAFF.